The clone carrying this T cell receptor beta chain was seen many times. V lost 0 bases, J lost 4 bases, and 11 bases stayed unmatched. The CDR3 consists of 17 residues. CDR1 is SGHAT and CDR2 is FQNNGV in the germline V gene. Genomic DNA provided the template from which TCR beta VDJ and CDR3 profiles were obtained. Each CDR3 protein is one row after TCRdb ran MiXCR on the reads. The table shows over 200,000 distinct CDR3 sequences, with 61% occurring only once. The source of the sample is a study of CD8+CD57+ T cells in acquired aplastic anemia. V is TRBV11-2 and J is TRBJ1-2; 7 bases match TRBD1. The specimen was sorted CD4+, CD8+, or CD8+CD57+ T cells (not recorded which) from PBMCs. The receptor comes from a human donor in good health. CDR3 DNA sequence: TGTGCCAGCAGCTTAGATCGCCGGACAGGTTACCTCTATGGCTACACCTTC. Protein product: CASSLDRRTGYLYGYTF.